The 29 T cell receptor beta chains listed next were all sequenced from one sample in a study of T cell responses to AZD1222 COVID-19 vaccine. Only in-frame clones appear in the TCRdb table, and some are missing; sequencing was by immunoSEQ multiplex PCR. The sample lists 100,000 to 150,000 clones; around 83% were seen once. The sequenced sample was peripheral blood, obtained 28 days after the second AZD1222 dose. All receptors come from an adult who received the AZD1222 COVID-19 vaccine.

This clone has just a few counts. The chain links TRBV7-2 to TRBJ1-5; 8 positions agree with TRBD1. CDR1 is SGHTA and CDR2 is FQGNSA in the germline V gene. CDR3 length equals 15 residues. V trimming: 5 bases; J trimming: 1 base; junction bases outside the gene matches: 4. The DNA of the CDR3 is TGTGCCAGCAGCGCAGGGGGCGGGAGCAATCAGCCCCAGCATTTT. This sequence encodes CASSAGGGSNQPQHF.

This clone was found a few times. The J gene is TRBJ1-6, the V gene TRBV7-9, with 7 bases that match TRBD1. This CDR3 has 14 residues. Germline lookup yields CDR1 SEHNR and CDR2 FQNEAQ (reference sequence). The ends lost 8 bases at V and 9 bases at J; junction bases unmatched: 10. The CDR3 loop is CASGLTGIGSPLHF. The CDR3 region has the DNA TGTGCCAGCGGCCTGACAGGGATAGGTTCACCCCTCCACTTT.

The J gene is TRBJ2-1, the V gene TRBV5-6, with D perhaps matching TRBD1 (5 bases). Germline lookup yields CDR1 SGHDT and CDR2 YYEEEE. Trimming stripped 6 bases from V and 7 bases from J, with 20 bases between. The CDR3 extends over 15 amino acids. The CDR3 region is CASIHPAKGSNEQFF. In nucleotides, the CDR3 is TGTGCCAGCATACACCCGGCCAAGGGGTCAAATGAGCAGTTCTTC.

This sequence joins TRBV29-1 and TRBJ2-1, with 8 bases matching TRBD2. J was trimmed by 10 bases and V by 7 bases; bases with no gene match: 12. Germline lookup yields CDR1 SQVTM and CDR2 ANQGSEA. The CDR3 totals 13 residues. In DNA, the CDR3 is TGCAGCGGAAACCGGGGGGGCCCAGACGAGCAGTTCTTC. Its protein product is CSGNRGGPDEQFF.

V gene TRBV6-4 combines with J gene TRBJ1-6; 8 nucleotides line up with TRBD1. This CDR3 contains 15 residues. The germline CDR1 and CDR2 sequences are MRHNA and SNTAGT. V trimming: 6 bases; J trimming: 7 bases; junction bases outside the gene matches: 8. The CDR3 sequence: CASRGMDRENSPLHF. The CDR3 bases are TGTGCCAGCAGGGGAATGGACAGGGAAAATTCACCCCTCCACTTT.

The chain is built from TRBV18 and TRBJ2-2, with 11 positions matching TRBD2. There are 15 residues in the CDR3. Unmatched junction bases numbered 0, after V lost 2 bases and J lost 4 bases. Looked up from germline, CDR1 is KGHSH and CDR2 is LQKENI. CDR3 nucleotide sequence: TGTGCCAGCTCACCAGGACTAGCGGGCACCGGGGAGCTGTTTTTT. Amino acid sequence: CASSPGLAGTGELFF.

V is TRBV4-2 and J is TRBJ2-7, with D unresolved. This CDR3 is built from 14 residues. In germline, CDR1 is LGHNA, CDR2 YNFKEQ. The V end was cut by 1 base, the J end by 4 bases, with 11 bases between. CDR3 loop: CASSQASTFYEQYF. In DNA form, the CDR3 reads TGTGCCAGCAGCCAAGCATCCACCTTTTACGAGCAGTACTTC.

This chain uses TRBV5-8 with TRBJ2-7, with D possibly being TRBD1 (6 bases). The V end lost 7 bases, the J end lost 3 bases, and 14 bases lay between the germline ends. CDR3 length equals 13 residues. CDR1 is SGHTS, CDR2 YDEGEE, per germline. In DNA, the CDR3 is TGTGCCAGCGGGAGAGGGACAATCTACGAGCAGTACTTC. Amino acid sequence: CASGRGTIYEQYF.

J is TRBJ2-7 and V is TRBV9; no clear D. Trimming stripped 4 bases from V and 0 bases from J, with 8 bases between. This CDR3 has 13 amino acids. Germline CDR1 SGDLS, CDR2 YYNGEE. The DNA of the CDR3 is TGTGCCAGCAGCAGCAAGAGCTCCTACGAGCAGTACTTC. Translated, it gives CASSSKSSYEQYF.

V is TRBV28 and J is TRBJ2-7; possibly TRBD1 or TRBD2 for D (7 bases each). Trimming pared 4 bases from V and 4 bases from J, leaving 20 bases between. The CDR3 extends over 16 amino acids. Germline lookup yields CDR1 MDHEN and CDR2 SYDVKM. CDR3 DNA sequence: TGTGCCAGCAGTTCAACCGCGGGGAGGGGGCAGTACGAGCAGTACTTC. Protein sequence: CASSSTAGRGQYEQYF.

The rearrangement links TRBV5-6 to TRBJ2-7; no firm D call. This CDR3 comprises 13 residues. Germline CDR1 SGHDT, CDR2 YYEEEE. Deletions cut 0 bases from V and 4 bases from J, with 8 bases between. Here the CDR3 DNA reads TGTGCCAGCAGCTTGGGCGAGCCTTACGAGCAGTACTTC. Translation: CASSLGEPYEQYF.

The chain is built from TRBV7-8 and TRBJ1-2; D might be TRBD1 (6 bases). V was cut by 5 bases and J by 4 bases, with 11 bases left in between. The CDR3 sequence is 13 residues long. CDR1 is SGHVS and CDR2 is FQNEAQ in the germline V gene. The CDR3 DNA is TGTGCCAGCAGCCGAGGGGGTCGCTATGGCTACACCTTC. It encodes CASSRGGRYGYTF.

The chain uses TRBV24-1 and TRBJ2-7; 7 nucleotides match TRBD1. The CDR3 length is 15 residues. After removal of 4 bases from V and 4 bases from J, the junction contained 9 bases not matched to a gene. CDR1 is KGHDR, CDR2 SFDVKD, per germline. CDR3 region: CATSESGTAFYEQYF. DNA of the CDR3: TGTGCCACCAGTGAATCCGGGACAGCTTTTTACGAGCAGTACTTC.

The chain links TRBV6-5 to TRBJ1-5, with 7 nucleotides matching TRBD1. The CDR3 contains 14 residues. In germline, CDR1 is MNHEY, CDR2 SVGAGI. The ends lost 8 bases at V and 6 bases at J; junction bases unmatched: 10. The CDR3 DNA follows: TGTGCCAGCGGCAAAGCAGGGGGTGGTCAGCCCCAGCATTTT. Translated: CASGKAGGGQPQHF.

The chain joins TRBV7-8 to TRBJ1-1; 8 nucleotides align to TRBD1. Unmatched junction bases numbered 9, after V lost 1 base and J lost 8 bases. The CDR3 is 15 residues long. Germline V gene sequence: CDR1 SGHVS, CDR2 FQNEAQ. Written as DNA, the CDR3 is TGTGCCAGCAGCTTAGTGTCACAGGGGGTTACCGAAGCTTTCTTT. Its protein product is CASSLVSQGVTEAFF.

The rearrangement uses TRBV2 and TRBJ1-2; D gene ambiguous. The germline V gene has CDR1 SNHLY and CDR2 FYNNEI. This CDR3 is 12 amino acids long. Trimming left V 4 bases short and J 8 bases short, with 11 bases between. In nucleotides, the CDR3 is TGTGCCAGCAGTGTAGCGCAGTGGGGCTACACCTTC. Translating gives CASSVAQWGYTF.

The table lists this clone with a few counts. The chain has TRBV28 and TRBJ1-2; unclear D gene. Trimming stripped 6 bases from V and 7 bases from J, with 15 bases between. The CDR3 is 13 amino acids. Germline CDR1 and CDR2: MDHEN and SYDVKM. The CDR3 nucleotides are TGTGCCAGCAGCACTCCACTCCCCCCTGGCTACACCTTC. Amino acid sequence: CASSTPLPPGYTF.

The table lists this clone with a count of one. J is TRBJ1-4 and V is TRBV4-3, with D perhaps TRBD1 (5 bases). The germline V gene has CDR1 LGHNA and CDR2 YSLEER. The V end lost 0 bases, the J end lost 4 bases, and 12 bases lay between the germline ends. The CDR3 sequence is 16 residues long. CDR3 nucleotides: TGCGCCAGCAGCCAAGAATGGGGCGGGCTTAATGAAAAACTGTTTTTT. It is translated as CASSQEWGGLNEKLFF.

In its sample, this clone was seen a few times. This chain joins TRBV4-1 and TRBJ1-5; D remains ambiguous. This CDR3 region has 15 residues. Germline CDR1 is MGHRA and CDR2 is YSYEKL. Trimming stripped 0 bases from V and 0 bases from J, with 6 bases between. CDR3 loop: CASSQERSSNQPQHF. For the CDR3, the DNA is TGCGCCAGCAGCCAAGAGCGGAGTAGCAATCAGCCCCAGCATTTT.

V usage is TRBV5-6 and J usage is TRBJ2-7, with D uncertain. This CDR3 region has 12 residues. Trimming took off 4 bases at V and 4 bases at J, with 9 bases between the two ends. Germline CDR1 SGHDT, CDR2 YYEEEE. The CDR3 loop is CASSLDYYEQYF. As DNA, the CDR3 is TGTGCCAGCAGCCTAGATTATTACGAGCAGTACTTC.

The J gene is TRBJ2-7, the V gene TRBV4-3; TRBD1 matches 7 bases. J was trimmed by 4 bases and V by 3 bases; bases with no gene match: 12. CDR1 and CDR2 (germline): LGHNA, YSLEER. The CDR3 totals 16 residues. CDR3 residues: CASSHEAADRAYEQYF. DNA of the CDR3: TGCGCCAGCAGCCACGAGGCCGCCGACAGGGCGTACGAGCAGTACTTC.

The chain recombines TRBV2 with TRBJ1-6; D is unresolved. The length of the CDR3 is 14 residues. The germline V gene encodes CDR1 SNHLY and CDR2 FYNNEI. V shed 4 bases and J shed 10 bases, with 14 bases lying between them. The CDR3 region has the DNA TGTGCCAGCAGTGTAGAAGTCACAGAATCACCCCTCCACTTT. It codes for CASSVEVTESPLHF.

The chain uses TRBV20-1 and TRBJ1-2, with unresolved D. The V gene's germline CDR1 is DFQATT and CDR2 SNEGSKA (reference sequence). The V gene lost 3 bases and the J gene lost 3 bases, with 8 bases spanning the gap. The CDR3 loop spans 12 amino acids. CDR3 protein: CSASGGDYGYTF. Here the CDR3 DNA reads TGCAGTGCTAGTGGCGGGGACTATGGCTACACCTTC.

Only a few counts were recorded for this clone. The V gene is TRBV7-9, the J gene TRBJ1-1, with D tentatively TRBD1 (6 bases). The V end lost 7 bases, the J end lost 1 base, and 16 bases lay between the germline ends. The CDR3 is 15 amino acids. The germline CDR1 and CDR2 sequences are SEHNR and FQNEAQ (reference sequence). In DNA, the CDR3 is TGTGCCAGCACCTTCCCCGACAGGTCGAACACTGAAGCTTTCTTT. Its protein is CASTFPDRSNTEAFF.

This clone occurred once. The gene calls are TRBV11-2 and TRBJ2-2; D is unclear. This CDR3 is built from 15 residues. V dropped 2 bases and J dropped 4 bases, with 11 bases sitting between them. Germline V gene sequence: CDR1 SGHAT, CDR2 FQNNGV. The CDR3 DNA reads TGTGCCAGCAGCTTATACGTCAGCCCCACCGGGGAGCTGTTTTTT. Protein: CASSLYVSPTGELFF. Using reference TRBV11-2 and TRBJ2-2 for the parts outside the CDR3, the full variable domain is EAGVAQSPRYKIIEKRQSVAFWCNPISGHATLYWYQQILGQGPKLLIQFQNNGVVDDSQLPKDRFSAERLKGVDSTLKIQPAKLEDSAVYLCASSLYVSPTGELFFGEGSRLTVL.

This clone has only a few counts. CDR3 nucleotides: TGTGCCAGCAGCCAGGCGGACAGGAACACTGAAGCTTTCTTT. Amino acid sequence: CASSQADRNTEAFF. The rearrangement joins TRBV4-2 to TRBJ1-1; D possibly corresponds to TRBD1 (6 bases). Germline V lookup: CDR1 LGHNA, CDR2 YNFKEQ. The V and J ends lost 3 bases and 1 base respectively, with 9 bases between them. There are 14 residues in the CDR3.

The rearrangement links TRBV28 to TRBJ2-7; 7 bases line up with TRBD2. This CDR3 comprises 14 residues. V lost 10 bases to trimming and J lost 2 bases; unmatched junction nucleotides: 11. CDR1 MDHEN and CDR2 SYDVKM come from the germline V gene. Written as DNA, the CDR3 is TGTGCCACCGGCTCCACTAGCGCTGCCTACGAGCAGTACTTC. Its translation is CATGSTSAAYEQYF.

This clone has a single count. This chain connects TRBV4-3 to TRBJ2-3; D is unclear. V lost 1 base, J lost 4 bases, and 9 bases lay in between. The CDR3 consists of 14 residues. The germline CDR1 and CDR2 sequences are LGHNA and YSLEER. Here the CDR3 DNA reads TGCGCCAGCAGCCAAGCCTATTTGTCAGATACGCAGTATTTT. It codes for CASSQAYLSDTQYF.

The chain employs TRBV18 and TRBJ2-2, with no clear D. The ends were cut back, 5 bases at V and 3 bases at J, with 16 bases in the middle. The CDR3 contains 16 residues. From germline, CDR1 is KGHSH and CDR2 LQKENI. CDR3 protein: CASSVGIQEYTGELFF. The CDR3 DNA follows: TGTGCCAGCTCAGTCGGAATTCAGGAGTACACCGGGGAGCTGTTTTTT.